These T cell receptor beta chains were read from a single sample in a study of T cell repertoires in ileal Crohn's disease. Here immunoSEQ multiplex PCR was the method, and the copy in TCRdb shows in-frame clones only, minus some. The table lists 9,500 to 15,000 clones, roughly 80% of them singletons, with around 9.9% in the top ten. The sample was ileal tissue. The origin of the receptors is an adult with Crohn's disease. Each CDR3 is given with its conserved first and last residue. Fields, in order: CDR3 length, J gene, clone size, D gene, V gene, CDR3 protein, CDR3 DNA. The D gene is left open where the match is weak. Clone size, where shown, is once, few, many, or a class for clones that have expanded.

12 | TRBJ2-7 | medium-sized | . | TRBV7-9 | CASSFIPYEQYF | TGTGCCAGCAGCTTTATCCCCTACGAGCAGTACTTC
15 | TRBJ1-1 | . | TRBD1 | TRBV27 | CASSEGTAPNTEAFF | TGTGCCAGCAGCGAAGGGACAGCCCCGAACACTGAAGCTTTCTTT
13 | TRBJ1-3 | . | . | TRBV14 | CASSQILQGTIYF | TGTGCCAGCAGCCAAATCCTACAGGGCACCATATATTTT
12 | TRBJ1-4 | . | TRBD1 | TRBV19 | CASSRDREDLFF | TGTGCCAGTAGTAGGGACAGGGAGGATCTGTTTTTT
13 | TRBJ1-6 | few | . | TRBV30 | CAWVGQPNSPLHF | TGTGCCTGGGTAGGACAGCCGAATTCACCCCTCCACTTT
13 | TRBJ1-5 | . | . | TRBV2 | CASSVYSNQPQHF | TGTGCCAGCAGTGTCTATAGCAATCAGCCCCAGCATTTT
15 | TRBJ2-1 | once | . | TRBV11-3 | CASSPRSGSYNEQFF | TGTGCCAGCAGCCCACGGTCAGGCTCCTACAATGAGCAGTTCTTC
14 | TRBJ1-1 | . | . | TRBV7-6 | CASSLGQPNTEAFF | TGTGCCAGCAGCTTAGGACAGCCGAACACTGAAGCTTTCTTT
15 | TRBJ2-7 | . | . | TRBV27 | CASSLSRTSSYEQYF | TGTGCCAGCAGTTTATCTCGGACATCCTCCTACGAGCAGTACTTC
15 | TRBJ2-5 | . | TRBD1 | TRBV7-9 | CASSPGQGGWLAQYF | TGTGCCAGCAGCCCGGGACAGGGTGGCTGGTTGGCCCAGTACTTC
15 | TRBJ1-4 | . | . | TRBV5-5 | CASSVLAGTNEKLFF | TGTGCCAGCAGCGTGTTAGCGGGAACTAATGAAAAACTGTTTTTT
15 | TRBJ1-1 | . | . | TRBV28 | CASRSPGAPGTEAFF | TGTGCCAGCAGAAGCCCAGGGGCGCCAGGCACTGAAGCTTTCTTT
17 | TRBJ2-3 | few | TRBD2 | TRBV4-2 | CASSQAPASGGTDTQYF | TGTGCCAGCAGCCAAGCCCCTGCTAGCGGGGGCACAGATACGCAGTATTTT
12 | TRBJ2-7 | . | . | TRBV27 | CASSLLTGEQYF | TGTGCCAGCAGTTTACTCACGGGGGAGCAGTACTTC
15 | TRBJ2-5 | . | TRBD2 | TRBV5-4 | CASGTSGRGHGTQYF | TGTGCCAGCGGGACTAGCGGGAGGGGGCATGGGACCCAGTACTTC
15 | TRBJ2-6 | . | TRBD1 | TRBV5-1 | CASSLRGPGANVLTF | TGCGCCAGCAGCCTCAGGGGGCCTGGGGCCAACGTCCTGACTTTC
14 | TRBJ2-2 | . | . | TRBV2 | CASSEGRGTGELFF | TGTGCCAGCAGTGAAGGCAGGGGCACCGGGGAGCTGTTTTTT
18 | TRBJ2-5 | . | TRBD2 | TRBV9 | CASSAFLRTSGRVVTQYF | TGTGCCAGCAGCGCATTCTTACGGACTAGCGGGAGGGTTGTGACCCAGTACTTC
14 | TRBJ2-2 | . | . | TRBV6-5 | CASSYNSYTGELFF | TGTGCCAGCAGTTACAACAGTTACACCGGGGAGCTGTTTTTT
15 | TRBJ1-2 | . | . | TRBV5-1 | CASSFGTQANYGYTF | TGCGCCAGCAGCTTTGGGACACAAGCTAACTATGGCTACACCTTC
14 | TRBJ1-1 | . | . | TRBV5-1 | CASSFDRANTEAFF | TGCGCCAGCAGCTTTGACAGAGCGAACACTGAAGCTTTCTTT
14 | TRBJ2-3 | . | . | TRBV9 | CASSVAGSADTQYF | TGTGCCAGCAGCGTAGCGGGATCAGCAGATACGCAGTATTTT
13 | TRBJ2-5 | few | . | TRBV19 | CASSWGGRETQYF | TGTGCCAGTTCGTGGGGGGGCCGGGAGACCCAGTACTTC
12 | TRBJ1-2 | once | TRBD1 | TRBV2 | CASSGAGGGYTF | TGTGCCAGCAGTGGGGCAGGGGGAGGCTACACCTTC
14 | TRBJ2-3 | . | TRBD2 | TRBV29-1 | CSVGGGRGTDTQYF | TGCAGCGTTGGAGGTGGGAGGGGCACAGATACGCAGTATTTT